The TCR beta chain described here comes from a study of T cell changes during pregnancy in multiple sclerosis. TCRdb's table, derived via immunoSEQ multiplex PCR, lists solely in-frame clones and lacks some. The table includes some 99,000 clones, 92% detected once. The J segment lost 5 bases and the V segment lost 5 bases, leaving 9 bases of the junction unmatched. Looked up from germline, CDR1 is SGHAT and CDR2 is FQNNGV. The CDR3 consists of 15 residues. The gene calls are TRBV11-2 and TRBJ2-7, with 10 bases matching TRBD1. The sequenced sample was peripheral blood, obtained after pregnancy. The sequence was obtained from a female donor in good health, enrolled as a control in a pregnancy study. CDR3 bases: TGTGCCAGCAGCCCCCGGACAGGGGGTTTCGACGAGCAGTACTTC. It specifies CASSPRTGGFDEQYF.